These T cell receptor beta chains were read from a single sample in a study of cytomegalovirus exposure and HLA in healthy donors. Measured with immunoSEQ multiplex PCR; TCRdb has only the in-frame clones, and not every one. The sample has tens of thousands of clones, about 94% seen once. The sequenced sample consisted of PBMCs. These receptors were taken from a woman aged 18-30 years in good health and CMV-seronegative. CDR3s include the opening cysteine and the closing phenylalanine or tryptophan. The order of the fields is V gene, J gene, CDR3 length, CDR3 protein.

v_call: TRBV19; j_call: TRBJ1-2; cdr3_length: 14; cdr3_aa: CASRYGTGYYGYTF
v_call: TRBV27; j_call: TRBJ2-7; cdr3_length: 16; cdr3_aa: CASSQESGLAVYEQYF
v_call: TRBV29-1; j_call: TRBJ2-5; cdr3_length: 17; cdr3_aa: CSARQRYLTGPQETQYF
v_call: TRBV2; j_call: TRBJ2-1; cdr3_length: 15; cdr3_aa: CASSRTSVSYNEQFF
v_call: TRBV2; j_call: TRBJ2-7; cdr3_length: 14; cdr3_aa: CASTNQRYSYEQYF
v_call: TRBV19; j_call: TRBJ2-7; cdr3_length: 16; cdr3_aa: CASSISDRASSYEQYF
v_call: TRBV14; j_call: TRBJ1-4; cdr3_length: 15; cdr3_aa: CASSREPDYGEKLFF
v_call: TRBV19; j_call: TRBJ2-7; cdr3_length: 14; cdr3_aa: CASSTSGLAYEQYF
v_call: TRBV4-1; j_call: TRBJ2-5; cdr3_length: 15; cdr3_aa: CASSQAPGSPETQYF
v_call: TRBV29-1; j_call: TRBJ2-1; cdr3_length: 16; cdr3_aa: CSVEGSSGKIFNEQFF
v_call: TRBV6-5; j_call: TRBJ1-2; cdr3_length: 13; cdr3_aa: CASSYMTDYGYTF
v_call: TRBV5-1; j_call: TRBJ2-7; cdr3_length: 13; cdr3_aa: CASSFGGTYEQYF
v_call: TRBV4-3; j_call: TRBJ2-7; cdr3_length: 15; cdr3_aa: CASSQEGMDKGEQYF
v_call: TRBV4-3; j_call: TRBJ1-4; cdr3_length: 17; cdr3_aa: CASSRRVGARNGEKLFF
v_call: TRBV2; j_call: TRBJ2-3; cdr3_length: 14; cdr3_aa: CASRDLSSTDTQYF
v_call: TRBV9; j_call: TRBJ1-1; cdr3_length: 17; cdr3_aa: CASSVDPRQGMNTEAFF
v_call: TRBV5-1; j_call: TRBJ1-5; cdr3_length: 14; cdr3_aa: CASSFGGWGQPQHF
v_call: TRBV30; j_call: TRBJ2-1; cdr3_length: 13; cdr3_aa: CACRGGSYNEQFF
v_call: TRBV6-6; j_call: TRBJ2-2; cdr3_length: 16; cdr3_aa: CASSYLSGTTTGELFF
v_call: TRBV9; j_call: TRBJ1-1; cdr3_length: 17; cdr3_aa: CASSVATGGLMNTEAFF
v_call: TRBV5-1; j_call: TRBJ2-7; cdr3_length: 16; cdr3_aa: CASSWTGTQNSYEQYF
v_call: TRBV19; j_call: TRBJ2-5; cdr3_length: 14; cdr3_aa: CASRLSGGSETQYF
v_call: TRBV10-3; j_call: TRBJ2-7; cdr3_length: 15; cdr3_aa: CAISVQDRESYEQYF
v_call: TRBV19; j_call: TRBJ1-2; cdr3_length: 13; cdr3_aa: CASSPGENYGYTF
v_call: TRBV28; j_call: TRBJ2-6; cdr3_length: 14; cdr3_aa: CASRTASGANVLTF
v_call: TRBV19; j_call: TRBJ1-5; cdr3_length: 17; cdr3_aa: CASSPRKDRVSNQPQHF
v_call: TRBV9; j_call: TRBJ2-3; cdr3_length: 14; cdr3_aa: CASSQGGGGDTQYF
v_call: TRBV5-4; j_call: TRBJ2-3; cdr3_length: 15; cdr3_aa: CASSLATGGTDTQYF
v_call: TRBV7-9; j_call: TRBJ1-1; cdr3_length: 12; cdr3_aa: CASSPRTSEAFF
v_call: TRBV30; j_call: TRBJ2-2; cdr3_length: 16; cdr3_aa: CAWRGSPRAITGELFF
v_call: TRBV2; j_call: TRBJ1-2; cdr3_length: 15; cdr3_aa: CASSPRRRLEYGYTF
v_call: TRBV5-5; j_call: TRBJ2-7; cdr3_length: 16; cdr3_aa: CASSSPGTGSSYEQYF
v_call: TRBV9; j_call: TRBJ2-7; cdr3_length: 16; cdr3_aa: CASSARATSGSYEQYF
v_call: TRBV6-5; j_call: TRBJ1-2; cdr3_length: 13; cdr3_aa: CASTTWGRNGYTF
v_call: TRBV7-9; j_call: TRBJ1-1; cdr3_length: 11; cdr3_aa: CASSTNTEAFF
v_call: TRBV5-1; j_call: TRBJ1-3; cdr3_length: 14; cdr3_aa: CASSPTVLGNTIYF
v_call: TRBV5-1; j_call: TRBJ2-5; cdr3_length: 14; cdr3_aa: CASSLMEGRETQYF